This T cell receptor beta chain was identified in a study of cytomegalovirus exposure and HLA in healthy donors. Regarding the study as a whole: Several of the most significant clusters were apparently associated with common viral pathogens in a later analysis. Earlier results showed most TCR beta V segments being productive about 87% or about 30% of the time. There were about 160 TCR beta chains listed as cytomegalovirus-associated.

A multiplex PCR was run with 60 Vbeta primers and 13 Jbeta primers. Only in-frame clones appear in the TCRdb table, and some are missing; sequencing was by immunoSEQ multiplex PCR. The sample lists roughly 170,000 clones; approximately 80% were seen once. This CDR3 has 18 amino acids. Germline CDR1 is SGHNT and CDR2 is YENEEA. Germline trimming cut 4 bases from V and 11 bases from J; bases unmatched to any gene: 21. Turning to this clone: Its specificity is not known.

The TCR sequence derives from a female donor in good health and CMV-seronegative. Sequenced material: PBMCs. The chain employs TRBV11-3 and TRBJ2-1; 9 bases agree with TRBD2. CDR3 DNA: TGTGCCAGCAGCTACTCCTTGGGAGGACTAGCGTCGGAGACCAAGCAGTTCTTC. Protein product: CASSYSLGGLASETKQFF.